The rows below give T cell receptor beta chains drawn from one sample of a study of cytomegalovirus exposure and HLA in healthy donors. Here immunoSEQ multiplex PCR was the method, and the copy in TCRdb shows in-frame clones only, minus some. The data hold about 82,000 clones, with about 79% observed a single time. The source material was PBMCs. Receptors originate from a man aged 70 or older in good health and CMV-seropositive. CDR3s include the opening cysteine and the closing phenylalanine or tryptophan. The D gene is left open where the match is weak. The size entry is marked missing in some rows and otherwise reads once, few, many or a size class.

j_call d_call v_call clone_size cdr3_nt cdr3_aa
TRBJ2-7 TRBD1 TRBV6-1 once TGTGCCAGCCTTGCTGGGACAGGGACGGGCGAGCAGTACTTC CASLAGTGTGEQYF
TRBJ2-5 - TRBV11-2 - TGTGCCACCCGGAGGGGGGGAGAGACCCAGTACTTC CATRRGGETQYF
TRBJ2-5 TRBD2 TRBV5-1 - TGCGCCAGCAGCTTAGGACTAGCGGGGGGGCGAGAGACCCAGTACTTC CASSLGLAGGRETQYF
TRBJ1-5 TRBD1 TRBV19 - TGTGCCAGTAGTCCCGGGACAGGGAGACAGCCCCAGCATTTT CASSPGTGRQPQHF
TRBJ2-1 - TRBV5-4 few TGTGCCAGCAGCTTAGGAGCAGGGGCCTACAATGAGCAGTTCTTC CASSLGAGAYNEQFF
TRBJ2-1 TRBD2 TRBV9 - TGTGCCAGCAGCGGGGGGGGAAGCTCCTACAATGAGCAGTTCTTC CASSGGGSSYNEQFF
TRBJ2-7 TRBD2 TRBV6-1 once TGTGCCAGCTGGATGGCTAGCGGAGTCTACGAGCAGTACTTC CASWMASGVYEQYF
TRBJ1-2 TRBD1 TRBV2 - TGTGCCAGCAGTAGGACAGGCGACTATGGCTACACCTTC CASSRTGDYGYTF
TRBJ2-7 - TRBV29-1 - TGCAGCGTTGAAGAGGGCTGGGTCGGGCAGTACTTC CSVEEGWVGQYF
TRBJ2-2 TRBD2 TRBV14 - TGTGCCAGCAGTCAAATAATAGCGGGAAGTAGTTCGACCGGGGAGCTGTTTTTT CASSQIIAGSSSTGELFF
TRBJ2-5 TRBD1 TRBV6-1 - TGTGCCAGCAGCCCAGGCGGGACAGGGGGTGAGACCCAGTACTTC CASSPGGTGGETQYF
TRBJ2-3 TRBD2 TRBV6-4 - TGTGCCAGCAGTCGCGGGGGGGGTCCAGATACGCAGTATTTT CASSRGGGPDTQYF
TRBJ2-5 TRBD2 TRBV5-1 - TGCGCCAGCGCCGGACTAGCAGCACAAGAGACCCAGTACTTC CASAGLAAQETQYF
TRBJ2-2 - TRBV10-3 - TGTGCCACGGGAGCGGGACAGAACACCGGGGAGCTGTTTTTT CATGAGQNTGELFF
TRBJ1-5 - TRBV5-1 - TGCGCCAGCAGCTTGGGGGGGGAGGGAAATCAGCCCCAGCATTTT CASSLGGEGNQPQHF
TRBJ2-7 TRBD1 TRBV11-1 - TGTGCCAGCAGCTTGTCGACAGGGATCGCCTACGAGCAGTACTTC CASSLSTGIAYEQYF
TRBJ2-5 - TRBV7-2 - TGTGCCAGCAGCTCGCAGACGGGGAAAGAGACCCAGTACTTC CASSSQTGKETQYF